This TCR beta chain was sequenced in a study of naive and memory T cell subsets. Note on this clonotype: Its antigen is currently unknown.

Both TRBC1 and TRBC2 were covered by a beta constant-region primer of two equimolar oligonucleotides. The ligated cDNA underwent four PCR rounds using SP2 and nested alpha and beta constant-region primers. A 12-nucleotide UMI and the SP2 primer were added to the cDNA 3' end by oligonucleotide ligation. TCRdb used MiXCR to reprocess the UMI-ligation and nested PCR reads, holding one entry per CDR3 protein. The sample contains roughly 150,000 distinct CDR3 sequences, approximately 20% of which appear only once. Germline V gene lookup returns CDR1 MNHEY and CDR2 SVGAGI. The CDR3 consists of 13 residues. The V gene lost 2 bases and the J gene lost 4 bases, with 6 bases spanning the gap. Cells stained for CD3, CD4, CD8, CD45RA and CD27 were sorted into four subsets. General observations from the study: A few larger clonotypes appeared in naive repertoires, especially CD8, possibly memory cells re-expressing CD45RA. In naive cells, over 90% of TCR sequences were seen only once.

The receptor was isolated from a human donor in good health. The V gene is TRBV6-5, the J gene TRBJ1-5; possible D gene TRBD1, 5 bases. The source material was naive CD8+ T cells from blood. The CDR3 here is CASSYQGNQPQHF. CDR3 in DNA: TGTGCCAGCAGTTACCAGGGTAATCAGCCCCAGCATTTT.